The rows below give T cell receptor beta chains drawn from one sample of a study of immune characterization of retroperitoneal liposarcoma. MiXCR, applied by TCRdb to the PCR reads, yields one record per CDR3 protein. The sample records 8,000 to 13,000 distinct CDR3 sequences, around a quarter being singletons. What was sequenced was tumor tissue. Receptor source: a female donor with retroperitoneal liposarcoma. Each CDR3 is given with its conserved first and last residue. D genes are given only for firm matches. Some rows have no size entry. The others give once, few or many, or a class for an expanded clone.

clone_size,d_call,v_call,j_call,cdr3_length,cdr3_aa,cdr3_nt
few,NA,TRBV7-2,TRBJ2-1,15,CASSPGAGSSYEQFF,TGTGCCAGCAGCCCTGGGGCAGGGAGCTCCTACGAGCAGTTCTTC
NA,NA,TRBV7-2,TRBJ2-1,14,CASTLGGGQETQFF,TGTGCCAGCACCTTAGGGGGGGGGCAAGAGACCCAGTTCTTC
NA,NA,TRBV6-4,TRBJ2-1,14,CASSDDRDGKEQFF,TGTGCCAGCAGTGACGATAGGGACGGGAAGGAGCAGTTCTTC
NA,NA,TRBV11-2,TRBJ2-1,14,CASSQLDGQETQFF,TGTGCCAGCAGCCAATTGGACGGGCAAGAGACCCAGTTCTTC
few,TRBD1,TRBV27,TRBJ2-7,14,CASGQGGPYNEQYF,TGTGCCAGCGGACAGGGGGGTCCCTACAATGAGCAGTACTTC
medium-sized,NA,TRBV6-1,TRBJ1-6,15,CASSDGPPRDSPLHF,TGTGCCAGCAGTGACGGACCCCCACGGGATTCACCCCTCCACTTT
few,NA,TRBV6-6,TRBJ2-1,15,CASSYSTYRKNEQFF,TGTGCCAGCAGTTACTCGACGTACAGGAAGAATGAGCAGTTCTTC
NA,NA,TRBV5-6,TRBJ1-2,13,CASSVQADYGYTF,TGTGCCAGCAGCGTACAGGCGGACTATGGCTACACCTTC
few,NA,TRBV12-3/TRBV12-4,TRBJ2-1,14,CASTRHSLPNEQFF,TGTGCCAGCACCCGACACAGTCTCCCCAACGAGCAGTTCTTC
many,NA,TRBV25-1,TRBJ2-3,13,CASSKAGADTQYF,TGTGCCAGCAGTAAGGCAGGGGCAGATACGCAGTATTTT
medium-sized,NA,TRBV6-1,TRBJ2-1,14,CASSDQPIGYEQFF,TGTGCCAGCAGTGACCAGCCGATTGGTTACGAGCAGTTCTTC
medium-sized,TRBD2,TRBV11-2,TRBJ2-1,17,CASSLGLGTRTYNEQFF,TGTGCCAGCAGCTTAGGGTTAGGGACTAGGACCTACAATGAGCAGTTCTTC
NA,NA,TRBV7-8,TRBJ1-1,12,CASSPVGPEAFF,TGTGCCAGCAGCCCCGTGGGGCCTGAAGCTTTCTTT
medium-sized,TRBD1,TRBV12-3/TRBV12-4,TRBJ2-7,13,CASSSPDRGEQYF,TGTGCCAGCAGTTCTCCTGACAGGGGCGAGCAGTACTTC
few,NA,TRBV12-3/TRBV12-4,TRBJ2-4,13,CASSFVNYNEQYF,TGTGCCAGCAGTTTTGTGAACTACAATGAGCAGTACTTC
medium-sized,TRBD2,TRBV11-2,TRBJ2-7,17,CASSLGLGTRTYNEQYF,TGTGCCAGCAGCTTAGGGTTAGGGACTAGGACCTACAATGAGCAGTACTTC
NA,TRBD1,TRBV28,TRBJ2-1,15,CASRGGGQGAGEQFF,TGTGCCAGCAGGGGAGGGGGACAGGGGGCAGGAGAGCAGTTCTTC
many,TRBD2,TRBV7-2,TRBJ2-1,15,CASSFGTSGISEQFF,TGTGCCAGCAGCTTCGGGACTAGCGGTATATCTGAGCAGTTCTTC
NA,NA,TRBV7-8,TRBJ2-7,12,CASSLGDNEQYF,TGTGCCAGCAGCTTAGGGGACAATGAGCAGTACTTC
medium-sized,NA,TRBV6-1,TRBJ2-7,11,CASSVVYEQYF,TGTGCCAGCTCAGTAGTCTACGAGCAGTACTTC
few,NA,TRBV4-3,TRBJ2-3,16,CASSQDRALGTDTQYF,TGCGCCAGCAGCCAAGATCGAGCGCTTGGCACAGATACGCAGTATTTT
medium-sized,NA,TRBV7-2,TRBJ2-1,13,CASSLSRVYEQFF,TGTGCCAGCAGCTTATCCAGGGTATACGAGCAGTTCTTC
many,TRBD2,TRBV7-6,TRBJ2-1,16,CASSFEDWGGRETQFF,TGTGCCAGCAGCTTCGAGGATTGGGGGGGACGGGAGACCCAGTTCTTC
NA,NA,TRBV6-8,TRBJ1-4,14,CASSYSEGGEKLFF,TGTGCCAGCAGTTACTCAGAGGGCGGAGAAAAACTGTTTTTT
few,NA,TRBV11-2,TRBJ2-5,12,CASSRWEETQYF,TGTGCCAGCAGCCGGTGGGAAGAGACCCAGTACTTC
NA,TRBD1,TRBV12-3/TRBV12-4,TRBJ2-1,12,CASSLIGTGQFF,TGTGCCAGCAGTTTAATTGGGACAGGGCAGTTCTTC
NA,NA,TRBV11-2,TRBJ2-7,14,CASSLPRVTYEQYF,TGTGCCAGCAGCTTACCGCGCGTAACCTACGAGCAGTACTTC
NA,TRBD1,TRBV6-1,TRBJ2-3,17,CASKTGGEIRFSDTQYF,TGTGCCAGCAAGACAGGGGGCGAGATCCGGTTTTCAGATACGCAGTATTTT
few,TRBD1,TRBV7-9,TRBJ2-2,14,CASSVGQITGELFF,TGTGCCAGCAGCGTGGGACAGATCACCGGGGAGCTGTTTTTT
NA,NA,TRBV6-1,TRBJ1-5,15,CASSFGTSGNQPQHF,TGTGCCAGCAGTTTTGGGACAAGTGGCAATCAGCCCCAGCATTTT
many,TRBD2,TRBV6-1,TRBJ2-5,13,CASSWSGAETQYF,TGTGCCAGCAGTTGGAGCGGGGCCGAGACCCAGTACTTC
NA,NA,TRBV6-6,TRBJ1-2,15,CASSYGFGAKDGYTF,TGTGCCAGCAGTTACGGCTTCGGGGCTAAGGATGGCTACACCTTC
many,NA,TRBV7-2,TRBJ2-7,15,CASSLDRRIPDEQYF,TGTGCCAGCAGCTTAGATCGGCGGATCCCGGACGAGCAGTACTTC
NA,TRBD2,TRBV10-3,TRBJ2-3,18,CAISERGTSGGRADTQYF,TGTGCCATCAGTGAGCGCGGGACTAGCGGGGGCCGGGCAGATACGCAGTATTTT
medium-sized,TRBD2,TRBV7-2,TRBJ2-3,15,CASSLRTSGMVPQYF,TGTGCCAGCAGCTTAAGGACTAGCGGGATGGTCCCGCAGTATTTT
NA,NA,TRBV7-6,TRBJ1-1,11,CASSLLAEAFF,TGTGCCAGCAGCTTATTAGCTGAAGCTTTCTTT
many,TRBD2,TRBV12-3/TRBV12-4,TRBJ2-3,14,CASSLASGSATQYF,TGTGCCAGCAGTTTGGCTAGCGGGAGTGCTACGCAGTATTTT
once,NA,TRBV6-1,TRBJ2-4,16,CASSEAWGLAKNIQYF,TGTGCCAGCAGTGAAGCCTGGGGCCTGGCCAAAAACATTCAGTACTTC
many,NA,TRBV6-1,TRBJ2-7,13,CASRVPYTGEQYF,TGTGCCAGCAGAGTGCCCTACACGGGGGAGCAGTACTTC
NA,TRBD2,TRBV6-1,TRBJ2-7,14,CASSLVTGGYEQYF,TGTGCCAGCAGTTTGGTAACGGGGGGTTACGAGCAGTACTTC
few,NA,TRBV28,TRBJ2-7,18,CASSFSLISPDSTNEQYF,TGTGCCAGCAGTTTCTCGTTAATTTCGCCTGATTCAACCAACGAGCAGTACTTC
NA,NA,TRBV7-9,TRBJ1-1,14,CASSLPPGNTEAFF,TGTGCCAGCAGCCTGCCCCCAGGGAACACTGAAGCTTTCTTT
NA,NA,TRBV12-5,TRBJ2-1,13,CASGQGWANEQFF,TGTGCTAGTGGCCAAGGATGGGCCAATGAGCAGTTCTTC